This TCR beta chain originates from a study of T-cell memory formation after mild COVID-19 (dated by TCRdb to 2020 to 2023). Looking at the study overall: TCR sequence clusters from the two donors were largely donor specific. In two donors, T-cell clones that expanded and contracted after mild COVID-19 were followed by sequencing TCRalpha and TCRbeta repertoires longitudinally. The cohort comprised two young, previously healthy adult volunteers, one female and one male. Broader findings and caveats from the paper: Some responding clones were detected in pre-infection memory, suggesting pre-existing cross-reactive memory T cells joined the SARS-CoV-2 response. Only a couple of mild cases were covered by the study, and larger cohorts that include severe cases with pre-infection samples were considered necessary. The second-wave clones that peaked on day 37 were not confirmed to be SARS-CoV-2 specific. Balanced CD4/CD8 phenotypes were observed for clones contracting from day 15 to 85, whereas a bias towards CD4+ was observed for a second wave of clones expanding from day 15 to 37. Contracting CD4+ clones appeared mostly in the CM and EM memory subsets, whereas CD8+ clones were enriched in EMRA.

The sequencer listed for this sample is Illumina NovaSeq 6000. TCRalpha and TCRbeta cDNA libraries were built by 5'RACE with constant-segment primers, adding sample barcodes and unique molecular identifiers. Trizol reagent was used to extract RNA from every sample. Amplification of the libraries took two PCR steps, and the second step added a second sample barcode plus Illumina TruSeq adapters. Libraries were sequenced on an Illumina NovaSeq with 2 x 150 bp paired-end reads. The authors' analysis ran thus. With migec v1.2.7, reads were demultiplexed and then collapsed into UMI-guided consensus sequences. Using mixcr v2.1.11, UMI consensuses were aligned to TRA and TRB V and J templates and then assembled into clonotypes. Clonotypes were classified as expanded or contracted when called significant by both edgeR and NoisET, with noise models trained on biological replicates. For edgeR calls, the cutoffs were a false discovery rate-adjusted p below 0.01 and a log2 fold-change threshold of 1. As an exploratory analysis of dynamics, PCA with hierarchical clustering was applied to max-normalized trajectories of the 1000 most abundant clonotypes. The CD4 or CD8 phenotype of responding clones was assigned using the separately sequenced CD4+ and CD8+ repertoires. The public sequencing data were trimmed at Q25 with fastp and processed into clonotypes with MiXCR by TCRdb, which kept only in-frame beta chains. A single entry per CDR3 protein holds the most common genes and DNA from its merged rows. The V and J calls here are based on TCRdb, not the publication. In all, the sample holds approximately 250,000 distinct CDR3 sequences, and about a sixth of those were seen once. Of the sample, 22% is held by the ten largest clones.

Ficoll-Paque density gradient centrifugation was the method used to isolate PBMCs. A word on this clonotype: This receptor's antigen is unknown. Within one base of it there is no much larger clone, and no base qualities were kept.

V loses 2 bases of germline sequence and J loses 0 bases, and the interval between the two ends is 11 bases. CDR1 and CDR2, per the germline V gene (reference sequence), are SEHNR and FQNEAQ. The CDR3 spans 16 residues, from the cysteine through the phenylalanine. The kept DNA is CDR3 alone, 48 bases in frame from the first base. The clonotype originates from a man aged 18 to 30 who had mild COVID-19 (a few samples of this study predate the infection). The sample titles of this study are shuffled in the database, so cell type and time point are left out; the donor was told from shared clones. Sequencing was done on a sample of PBMCs or a T cell subset sorted from them (not recorded which). Recombination joined TRBV7-9 with TRBJ2-4; the D gene identity is not certain. In nucleotide form, the sequence is TGTGCCAGCAGCTTAACGGATTTAGTAGCCAAAAACATTCAGTACTTC. Its product reads: CASSLTDLVAKNIQYF.